This entry lists 28 T cell receptor beta chains sequenced from one sample in a study of cytomegalovirus exposure and HLA in healthy donors. Only in-frame clones appear in the TCRdb table, and some are missing; sequencing was by immunoSEQ multiplex PCR. In the table there are around 170,000 clones, 85% of which are singletons. Sequenced: PBMCs. The receptors come from a man between 18 and 35 years old in good health and CMV-seropositive.

For the CDR3, the DNA is TGTGCCAGCAGTGAAGTCAGGGTTTCTAATCAGCCCCAGCATTTT. This translates into CASSEVRVSNQPQHF. The chain recombines TRBV6-1 with TRBJ1-5, with a weak D call TRBD1 (5 bases). Between the trimmed V and J ends, which lost 1 base and 4 bases, there was a span of 11 bases. The germline CDR1 and CDR2 sequences are MNHNS and SASEGT. The CDR3 totals 15 residues.

This chain uses TRBV11-3 with TRBJ2-3; unclear D gene. The CDR3 contains 14 residues. Trimming stripped 4 bases from V and 0 bases from J, with 8 bases between. The V gene's germline CDR1 is SGHNT and CDR2 YENEEA. DNA of the CDR3: TGTGCCAGCAGCTATTATACTAGCACAGATACGCAGTATTTT. It yields the protein CASSYYTSTDTQYF.

The genes are TRBV30 and TRBJ1-4, with D possibly being TRBD1 (6 bases). Germline lookup yields CDR1 GTSNPN and CDR2 SVGIG (reference sequence). Trimming left V 4 bases short and J 1 base short, with 16 bases between. The CDR3 spans 16 residues. CDR3 DNA sequence: TGTGCCTGGAACCAGGGGAGCGCGCAAACTAATGAAAAACTGTTTTTT. Protein: CAWNQGSAQTNEKLFF.

The V and J genes are TRBV28 and TRBJ2-7; the match to TRBD1 covers 10 bases. After removal of 1 base from V and 5 bases from J, the junction contained 11 bases not matched to a gene. This CDR3 is 17 amino acids long. CDR1 and CDR2 (germline): MDHEN, SYDVKM. CDR3 nucleotide sequence: TGTGCCAGCAGTTTATATTCCCCCGGGACAGGGGATCACGAGCAGTACTTC. Translated: CASSLYSPGTGDHEQYF.

J is TRBJ2-1 and V is TRBV6-5; 11 positions agree with TRBD2. V dropped 5 bases and J dropped 9; count of bases not matched to a gene: 9. Germline-derived CDR1 and CDR2 are MNHEY and SVGAGI. The CDR3 spans 15 residues. CDR3 sequence (DNA): TGTGCCAGCAGTCCAGTAGCGGGAGGGGGAGGTGAGCAGTTCTTC. It is translated as CASSPVAGGGGEQFF.

The chain has TRBV12-5 and TRBJ1-5; tentatively, D is TRBD1 (5 bases). Trimming shortened V by 4 bases and J by 9 bases, and 16 bases separated the two germline ends. In germline, CDR1 is LGHNT, CDR2 FRNRAP. CDR3 length: 14 amino acids. Written as DNA, the CDR3 is TGTGCTAGTGGTTCAGGGCCTTTCGAAGGGCCCCAGCATTTT. This sequence encodes CASGSGPFEGPQHF.

The V gene is TRBV7-9, the J gene TRBJ2-1; 9 positions agree with TRBD1. The CDR3 extends over 16 amino acids. Germline CDR1 SEHNR, CDR2 FQNEAQ (reference sequence). J was trimmed by 6 bases and V by 5 bases; bases with no gene match: 11. The CDR3 region has the DNA TGTGCCAGCAGCATTCCCGGGACAGGGAACGTCAATGAGCAGTTCTTC. It translates to CASSIPGTGNVNEQFF.

The count of this clone is one. V and J are TRBV7-3 and TRBJ2-1; the match to TRBD2 covers 7 bases. Germline V lookup: CDR1 SGHTA, CDR2 FQGTGA. This CDR3 is 15 amino acids long. V dropped 4 bases and J dropped 6; count of bases not matched to a gene: 9. This CDR3 is CASSYGSGSINEQFF. CDR3 coding DNA: TGTGCCAGCAGCTACGGTAGCGGGTCAATCAATGAGCAGTTCTTC.

The rearrangement uses TRBV7-2 and TRBJ1-3, with D unclear. The CDR3 length is 16 residues. CDR1 is SGHTA, CDR2 FQGNSA, per germline. The V gene lost 5 bases and the J gene lost 7 bases, with 21 bases spanning the gap. The CDR3 loop reads CASSLIPHQTRNTIYF. In DNA form, the CDR3 reads TGTGCCAGCAGCCTAATACCTCATCAAACGCGGAACACCATATATTTT.

The chain employs TRBV30 and TRBJ2-1; 9 bases align to TRBD1. V trimming: 3 bases; J trimming: 5 bases; junction bases outside the gene matches: 14. Per the germline V gene, CDR1 is GTSNPN and CDR2 is SVGIG (reference sequence). This CDR3 has 17 residues. The CDR3 nucleotides read TGTGCCTGGAGGCGGGACAGGGCCACGAAGAAGCACAATGAGCAGTTCTTC. This gives the protein CAWRRDRATKKHNEQFF.

The gene calls are TRBV7-9 and TRBJ2-5, with TRBD1 matching over 8 bases. The CDR3 has 16 amino acids. Germline V gene lookup returns CDR1 SEHNR and CDR2 FQNEAQ (reference sequence). V was pared by 5 bases and J by 2 bases, with 10 bases of the junction left unmatched. CDR3 region: CASSPGPGQAQETQYF. CDR3 sequence (DNA): TGTGCCAGCAGCCCGGGACCGGGACAGGCGCAAGAGACCCAGTACTTC.

This sequence joins TRBV19 and TRBJ2-1; 13 bases align to TRBD2. Trimming took 1 base from V and 9 from J; bases not matched to a gene: 3. CDR1 and CDR2 (germline): LNHDA, SQIVND (reference sequence). The CDR3 consists of 15 residues. The CDR3 region is CASSIAGTSGTEQFF. CDR3 DNA: TGTGCCAGTAGTATAGCGGGGACTAGCGGGACTGAGCAGTTCTTC.

The chain joins TRBV6-5 to TRBJ1-4; 9 bases match TRBD1. Germline V gene sequence: CDR1 MNHEY, CDR2 SVGAGI. With V trimmed by 6 bases and J by 9 bases, 5 bases remained unmatched. This CDR3 is 13 amino acids long. The DNA for the CDR3 is TGTGCCAGCAGACCGGGACAGGGTCAAAAACTGTTTTTT. The encoded protein is CASRPGQGQKLFF.

This clone came up once. The rearrangement links TRBV7-3 to TRBJ2-3, with D maybe TRBD1 (6 bases). CDR1 SGHTA and CDR2 FQGTGA come from the germline V gene. This CDR3 has 13 residues. V shed 2 bases and J shed 6 bases, with 9 bases lying between them. For the CDR3, the DNA is TGTGCCAGCAGCTTAGGACAGTCCGATACGCAGTATTTT. As protein: CASSLGQSDTQYF.

This clone was recorded a few times. This chain links TRBV28 with TRBJ2-1; 13 positions match TRBD2. This CDR3 spans 17 amino acids. The germline V gene encodes CDR1 MDHEN and CDR2 SYDVKM. Trimming at V came to 5 bases and at J to 6 bases, leaving 10 bases not matched to a gene. The CDR3 reads CASSQGLAGRMGNEQFF. DNA for the CDR3: TGTGCCAGCAGTCAGGGACTAGCGGGAAGAATGGGCAATGAGCAGTTCTTC.

The CDR3, as DNA: TGCGCCAGCAGCCCAAGACAGGGCCCCAAAAAACTGTTTTTT. It codes for CASSPRQGPKKLFF. The rearrangement links TRBV4-1 to TRBJ1-4; 7 positions match TRBD1. The CDR3 spans 14 residues. V gave up 4 bases and J gave up 9 bases; unmatched junction bases: 8. The V gene's germline CDR1 is MGHRA and CDR2 YSYEKL.

The chain is built from TRBV27 and TRBJ1-2, with TRBD1 matching 7 bases. CDR1 and CDR2 (germline): MNHEY, SMNVEV (reference sequence). This CDR3 spans 14 amino acids. V shed 6 bases and J 7 bases; nucleotides not matched to a gene: 11. The CDR3 loop reads CASSHPTGAGGYTF. The CDR3 region has the DNA TGTGCCAGCAGCCACCCAACAGGGGCAGGTGGCTACACCTTC.

The chain links TRBV7-2 to TRBJ2-5; 7 bases fit TRBD1. Germline assignment: CDR1 SGHTA and CDR2 FQGNSA. The CDR3 has 14 amino acids. The V and J ends lost 5 bases and 4 bases, in that order; junction bases with no gene match: 7. CDR3 nucleotides: TGTGCCAGCAGCCTCCCGACAGGGACAGAGACCCAGTACTTC. Its protein product is CASSLPTGTETQYF.

The chain carries TRBV6-1 and TRBJ2-3, with D possibly being TRBD2 (5 bases). Germline CDR1 is MNHNS and CDR2 is SASEGT. The CDR3 is made up of 15 amino acids. V was pared by 5 bases and J by 2 bases, with 14 bases between. CDR3: CASSRERRITDTQYF. The CDR3 DNA is TGTGCCAGCAGTCGCGAGCGGAGAATCACAGATACGCAGTATTTT.

The chain links TRBV9 to TRBJ2-7; D is unclear. This CDR3 spans 14 amino acids. Trimming stripped 4 bases from V and 2 bases from J, with 13 bases between. Looked up from germline, CDR1 is SGDLS and CDR2 is YYNGEE. The CDR3 region is CASSPRSQTYEQYF. CDR3 in DNA: TGTGCCAGCAGCCCCAGGTCACAGACCTACGAGCAGTACTTC.

The chain couples TRBV19 to TRBJ1-1; D is unresolved. Germline assignment: CDR1 LNHDA and CDR2 SQIVND (reference sequence). There are 14 residues in the CDR3. V lost 3 bases, J lost 1 base, and 9 bases lay in between. The CDR3 DNA sequence: TGTGCCAGTAGTATGTTGCCCGGGAACACTGAAGCTTTCTTT. Translating gives CASSMLPGNTEAFF.

This chain links TRBV4-1 with TRBJ2-1, with 7 bases identical to TRBD2. V trimming: 5 bases; J trimming: 3 bases; junction bases outside the gene matches: 4. Germline V gives CDR1 MGHRA, CDR2 YSYEKL. This CDR3 region has 14 residues. CDR3 DNA: TGCGCCAGCAGCTTTAGGGACTACTACAATGAGCAGTTCTTC. Protein sequence: CASSFRDYYNEQFF.

The chain links TRBV5-1 to TRBJ1-4; TRBD1 is a possible D gene (5 bases). The V and J ends lost 5 bases and 7 bases respectively, with 15 bases between them. The CDR3 runs to 14 residues. Germline CDR1 reads SGHRS; CDR2 reads YFSETQ. CDR3 loop: CASRSSGLGEKLFF. In DNA form, the CDR3 reads TGCGCCAGCAGATCATCAGGGTTAGGTGAAAAACTGTTTTTT.

The chain's CDR3 is CASSLRGQDSPLHF. The CDR3 DNA is TGTGCCAGCAGCCTCAGGGGGCAGGATTCACCCCTCCACTTT. V is TRBV9 and J is TRBJ1-6, with 8 bases identical to TRBD1. Germline values: CDR1 SGDLS, CDR2 YYNGEE. V lost 4 bases, J lost 8 bases, and 5 bases stayed unmatched. This CDR3 has 14 residues.

This clone was seen more than once but under ten times. This CDR3 is also generated by other DNA sequences in the sample. This chain joins TRBV4-2 and TRBJ2-7, with 8 bases matching TRBD1. CDR3 length equals 16 residues. The ends lost 1 base at V and 1 base at J; junction bases unmatched: 6. CDR1 LGHNA and CDR2 YNFKEQ come from the germline V gene. This chain's CDR3 is CASSQGTGTGSYEQYF. The CDR3 nucleotides read TGTGCCAGCAGCCAAGGTACTGGGACAGGTTCCTACGAGCAGTACTTC.

This chain joins TRBV7-9 and TRBJ1-2; a possible D gene is TRBD1 (6 bases). The CDR3 sequence is 15 residues long. Germline lookup yields CDR1 SEHNR and CDR2 FQNEAQ (reference sequence). Trimming took 5 bases from V and 7 from J, leaving 20 bases between them. The DNA of the CDR3 is TGTGCCAGCAGCACCCCGGCGGGGGCTCGCGGTGGCTACACCTTC. Translated, it gives CASSTPAGARGGYTF.

The chain employs TRBV28 and TRBJ1-2; TRBD1 matches at 9 bases. V dropped 1 base and J dropped 8; count of bases not matched to a gene: 8. The CDR3 spans 15 residues. CDR1 and CDR2 from the germline V gene are MDHEN and SYDVKM. The CDR3 DNA sequence: TGTGCCAGCAGTTTATCCCTTGGGACAGGGTGGGGCTACACCTTC. This sequence encodes CASSLSLGTGWGYTF.

The V and J genes are TRBV28 and TRBJ2-3; TRBD2 agrees at 7 bases. This CDR3 contains 15 residues. V shed 9 bases and J 3 bases; nucleotides not matched to a gene: 12. CDR1 and CDR2 from the germline V gene are MDHEN and SYDVKM. DNA for the CDR3: TGTGCCAGTGGGGAAAGCGGGATATCTACAGATACGCAGTATTTT. Encoded protein: CASGESGISTDTQYF.